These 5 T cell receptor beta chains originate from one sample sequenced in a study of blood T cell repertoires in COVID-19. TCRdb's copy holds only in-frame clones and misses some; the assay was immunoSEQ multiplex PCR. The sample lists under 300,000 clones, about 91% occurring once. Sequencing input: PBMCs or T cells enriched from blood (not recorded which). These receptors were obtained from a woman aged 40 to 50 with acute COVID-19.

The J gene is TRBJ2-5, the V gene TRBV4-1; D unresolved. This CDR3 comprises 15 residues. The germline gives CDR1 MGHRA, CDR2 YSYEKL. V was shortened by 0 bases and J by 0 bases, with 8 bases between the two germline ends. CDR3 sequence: CASSQDLQYQETQYF. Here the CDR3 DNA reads TGCGCCAGCAGCCAAGATTTACAGTACCAAGAGACCCAGTACTTC.

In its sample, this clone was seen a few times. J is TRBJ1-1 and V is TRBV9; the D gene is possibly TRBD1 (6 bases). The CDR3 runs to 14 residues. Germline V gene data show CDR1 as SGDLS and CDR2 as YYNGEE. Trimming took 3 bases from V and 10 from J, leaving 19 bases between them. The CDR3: CASSAAIQTGGAFF. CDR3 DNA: TGTGCCAGCAGCGCCGCCATTCAGACAGGCGGAGCTTTCTTT. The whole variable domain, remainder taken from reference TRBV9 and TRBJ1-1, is DSGVTQTPKHLITATGQRVTLRCSPRSGDLSVYWYQQSLDQGLQFLIQYYNGEERAKGNILERFSAQQFPDLHSELNLSSLELGDSALYFCASSAAIQTGGAFFGQGTRLTVV.

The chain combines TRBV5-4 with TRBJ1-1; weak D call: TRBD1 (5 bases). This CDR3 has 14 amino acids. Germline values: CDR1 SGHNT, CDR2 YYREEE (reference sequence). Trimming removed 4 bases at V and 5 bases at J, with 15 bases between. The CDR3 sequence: CASSRPGRGTEAFF. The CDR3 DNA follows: TGTGCCAGCAGCCGACCGGGACGGGGGACTGAAGCTTTCTTT.

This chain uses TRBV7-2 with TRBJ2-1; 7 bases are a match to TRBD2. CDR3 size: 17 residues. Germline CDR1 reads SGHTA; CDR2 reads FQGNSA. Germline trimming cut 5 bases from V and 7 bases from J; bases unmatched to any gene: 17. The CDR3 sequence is CASSLDLGLAAFNEQFF. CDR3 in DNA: TGTGCCAGCAGCCTAGACCTTGGGCTAGCGGCCTTTAATGAGCAGTTCTTC.

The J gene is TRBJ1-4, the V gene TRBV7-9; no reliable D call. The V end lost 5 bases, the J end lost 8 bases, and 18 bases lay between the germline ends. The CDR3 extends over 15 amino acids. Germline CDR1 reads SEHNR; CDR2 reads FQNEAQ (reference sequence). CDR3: CASSQTTIRGEKLFF. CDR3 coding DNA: TGTGCCAGCAGCCAGACGACCATCCGAGGGGAAAAACTGTTTTTT.